The rows below give T cell receptor beta chains drawn from one sample of a study of Ad26.COV2.S vaccination and SARS-CoV-2 variants. TCRdb keeps only in-frame clones here, not all; method: immunoSEQ multiplex PCR. Seen here are about 330,000 clones, roughly 90% observed once, and the top ten hold 5% to 6.5%. Sequenced here: peripheral blood, sampled in a trial of Ad26.COV2.S vaccine versus placebo. The receptors shown here come from a person aged 18-60 years who received the Ad26.COV2.S COVID-19 vaccine or a placebo. CDR3s include the opening cysteine and the closing phenylalanine or tryptophan. D genes are given only for firm matches. Some rows have no size entry. The others give once, few or many, or a class for an expanded clone.

abundance: .
j_gene: TRBJ1-1
d_gene: .
v_gene: TRBV4-3
CDR3nt: TGCGCCAGCAGCCGGGAGGGACATACGATTCTTTCGTTCGGTGAAGCTTTCTTT
CDR3aa: CASSREGHTILSFGEAFF

abundance: .
j_gene: TRBJ1-1
d_gene: .
v_gene: TRBV6-1
CDR3nt: TGTGCCAGCAGTGATTTTGGTTTAGGGGCAGTTGAAGCTTTCTTT
CDR3aa: CASSDFGLGAVEAFF

abundance: .
j_gene: TRBJ2-5
d_gene: TRBD1
v_gene: TRBV2
CDR3nt: TGTGCCAGCAGTCCTGGGACAGGGGTGTTAGAGACCCAGTACTTC
CDR3aa: CASSPGTGVLETQYF

abundance: .
j_gene: TRBJ2-7
d_gene: .
v_gene: TRBV6-6
CDR3nt: TGTGCCAGCAGTCGGCAGGGTTCGCCCTACGAGCAGTACTTC
CDR3aa: CASSRQGSPYEQYF

abundance: .
j_gene: TRBJ1-5
d_gene: .
v_gene: TRBV19
CDR3nt: TGTGCCAGTAGTATAGAAGGGAGAAGCAATCAGCCCCAGCATTTT
CDR3aa: CASSIEGRSNQPQHF

abundance: .
j_gene: TRBJ2-3
d_gene: .
v_gene: TRBV11-2
CDR3nt: TGTGCCAGCAGCTTAAGGGTAGGCACAGATACGCAGTATTTT
CDR3aa: CASSLRVGTDTQYF

abundance: once
j_gene: TRBJ1-2
d_gene: .
v_gene: TRBV7-3
CDR3nt: TGTGCCAGCAGCTTAAGGCCAAACTATGGCTACACCTTC
CDR3aa: CASSLRPNYGYTF

abundance: .
j_gene: TRBJ2-2
d_gene: .
v_gene: TRBV29-1
CDR3nt: TGCAGCGTGCGTTCCGTCGGCGCTCAGAACACCGGGGAGCTGTTTTTT
CDR3aa: CSVRSVGAQNTGELFF

abundance: .
j_gene: TRBJ1-4
d_gene: .
v_gene: TRBV5-6
CDR3nt: TGTGCCAGCAGCTCGATAAATGAAAAACTGTTTTTT
CDR3aa: CASSSINEKLFF

abundance: .
j_gene: TRBJ2-7
d_gene: .
v_gene: TRBV25-1
CDR3nt: TGTGCCAGCAGTGATCCAGGGGAACTTAACGAGCAGTACTTC
CDR3aa: CASSDPGELNEQYF

abundance: .
j_gene: TRBJ1-1
d_gene: .
v_gene: TRBV2
CDR3nt: TGTGCCAGTCGTTCAGGGTCGGTTGGAGATGAAGCTTTCTTT
CDR3aa: CASRSGSVGDEAFF

abundance: .
j_gene: TRBJ2-1
d_gene: TRBD2
v_gene: TRBV5-1
CDR3nt: TGCGCCAGCAGCTTGAATAAACTAGCGGGGGCTGGGAATGAGCAGTTCTTC
CDR3aa: CASSLNKLAGAGNEQFF

abundance: once
j_gene: TRBJ1-2
d_gene: .
v_gene: TRBV2
CDR3nt: TGTGCCAGCACTGATATCAGACAAGGCTATGGCTACACCTTC
CDR3aa: CASTDIRQGYGYTF

abundance: .
j_gene: TRBJ2-3
d_gene: .
v_gene: TRBV11-3
CDR3nt: TGTGCCAGCACCCACCCAGTATCGAGAGATACGCAGTATTTT
CDR3aa: CASTHPVSRDTQYF

abundance: .
j_gene: TRBJ2-2
d_gene: .
v_gene: TRBV18
CDR3nt: TGTGCCAGCTCACCACTCATATACGGGGAAACCGGGGAGCTGTTTTTT
CDR3aa: CASSPLIYGETGELFF

abundance: few
j_gene: TRBJ1-2
d_gene: .
v_gene: TRBV3-1/TRBV3-2
CDR3nt: TGTGCCAGCAGGGGGGTAAAGAATGGCTACACCTTC
CDR3aa: CASRGVKNGYTF

abundance: .
j_gene: TRBJ1-4
d_gene: .
v_gene: TRBV7-9
CDR3nt: TGTGCCAGCAGCTTATCGGTCGCAACTAATGAAAAACTGTTTTTT
CDR3aa: CASSLSVATNEKLFF

abundance: .
j_gene: TRBJ1-3
d_gene: TRBD1
v_gene: TRBV6-2/TRBV6-3
CDR3nt: TGTGCCAGCAGTTTTACCGCGACAGGGGCTGGAAACACCATATATTTT
CDR3aa: CASSFTATGAGNTIYF

abundance: .
j_gene: TRBJ1-2
d_gene: TRBD1
v_gene: TRBV29-1
CDR3nt: TGCAGCGTTGAAGGCCCAGGGGGGTACTATGGCTACACCTTC
CDR3aa: CSVEGPGGYYGYTF

abundance: .
j_gene: TRBJ2-1
d_gene: .
v_gene: TRBV7-6
CDR3nt: TGTGCCAGCAGCTTAGTCAGAGTCCAACCCAATGAGCAGTTCTTC
CDR3aa: CASSLVRVQPNEQFF

abundance: .
j_gene: TRBJ1-1
d_gene: .
v_gene: TRBV10-1
CDR3nt: TGCGCCAGCAGTGAGTCAAGAACAGCTATGAACACTGAAGCTTTCTTT
CDR3aa: CASSESRTAMNTEAFF

abundance: .
j_gene: TRBJ2-1
d_gene: .
v_gene: TRBV24-1
CDR3nt: TGTGCCACCAGTGATATAAGCGGGTCCCACAATGAGCAGTTCTTC
CDR3aa: CATSDISGSHNEQFF

abundance: few
j_gene: TRBJ2-3
d_gene: TRBD1
v_gene: TRBV5-1
CDR3nt: TGCGCCAGCAGCTTTTCTGGTCCGGGACAGGGGTTAGGTACGCAGTATTTT
CDR3aa: CASSFSGPGQGLGTQYF

abundance: .
j_gene: TRBJ1-5
d_gene: .
v_gene: TRBV2
CDR3nt: TGTGCCAGCAGTGGCGGGGTAAGCAATCAGCCCCAGCATTTT
CDR3aa: CASSGGVSNQPQHF

abundance: .
j_gene: TRBJ1-5
d_gene: .
v_gene: TRBV19
CDR3nt: TGTGCCAGTACCATACTCCCTGACAATAGGCCCCAGCATTTT
CDR3aa: CASTILPDNRPQHF

abundance: .
j_gene: TRBJ1-1
d_gene: TRBD1
v_gene: TRBV12-3/TRBV12-4
CDR3nt: TGTGCCAGCAGTTTAGGCCCCGGACAGGGAGCTTTCTTT
CDR3aa: CASSLGPGQGAFF

abundance: .
j_gene: TRBJ1-4
d_gene: .
v_gene: TRBV5-1
CDR3nt: TGCGCCAGCAGCTTAACAGGGAGAGAGGAAAAACTGTTTTTT
CDR3aa: CASSLTGREEKLFF

abundance: .
j_gene: TRBJ1-1
d_gene: .
v_gene: TRBV25-1
CDR3nt: TGTGCCAGCAGTGAATCCACATGGAACACTGAAGCTTTCTTT
CDR3aa: CASSESTWNTEAFF

abundance: .
j_gene: TRBJ2-3
d_gene: .
v_gene: TRBV11-3
CDR3nt: TGTGCCAGCGTACCGCCGGGACAAGAACGTGTCGATACGCAGTATTTT
CDR3aa: CASVPPGQERVDTQYF

abundance: .
j_gene: TRBJ1-2
d_gene: .
v_gene: TRBV13
CDR3nt: TGTGCCAGCAGCTTCGGGGGAAACTATGGCTACACCTTC
CDR3aa: CASSFGGNYGYTF

abundance: .
j_gene: TRBJ1-2
d_gene: .
v_gene: TRBV12-3/TRBV12-4
CDR3nt: TGTGCCAGCAGGTGGGGACATGGCTACACCTTC
CDR3aa: CASRWGHGYTF

abundance: once
j_gene: TRBJ1-5
d_gene: .
v_gene: TRBV19
CDR3nt: TGTGCCAGTAGTAGACAGGGCAATCAGCCCCAGCATTTT
CDR3aa: CASSRQGNQPQHF

abundance: .
j_gene: TRBJ1-2
d_gene: TRBD1
v_gene: TRBV19
CDR3nt: TGTGCCAGTAGTGCAACCGGGACAGCCTATGGCTACACCTTC
CDR3aa: CASSATGTAYGYTF

abundance: .
j_gene: TRBJ2-6
d_gene: .
v_gene: TRBV11-2
CDR3nt: TGTGCCAGCAGCCCACTGGGTTGGCCCTCTGGGGCCAACGTCCTGACTTTC
CDR3aa: CASSPLGWPSGANVLTF

abundance: .
j_gene: TRBJ1-4
d_gene: .
v_gene: TRBV2
CDR3nt: TGTGCCAGCAGGCAGACACCTAATGAAAAACTGTTTTTT
CDR3aa: CASRQTPNEKLFF

abundance: .
j_gene: TRBJ2-3
d_gene: .
v_gene: TRBV6-5
CDR3nt: TGTGCCAGCAGTCATCGGGGGGCCGGCACAGATACGCAGTATTTT
CDR3aa: CASSHRGAGTDTQYF

abundance: .
j_gene: TRBJ2-3
d_gene: .
v_gene: TRBV7-9
CDR3nt: TGTGCCAGCAGCCCACCCGGGGTGACCACAGATACGCAGTATTTT
CDR3aa: CASSPPGVTTDTQYF

abundance: once
j_gene: TRBJ2-5
d_gene: TRBD1
v_gene: TRBV2
CDR3nt: TGTGCCAGCAGCCGCGGGACAGGGGCCGGGGAGACCCAGTACTTC
CDR3aa: CASSRGTGAGETQYF

abundance: .
j_gene: TRBJ1-4
d_gene: .
v_gene: TRBV20-1
CDR3nt: TGCAGTGCTAGTAAGGGGACACTTAATGAAAAACTGTTTTTT
CDR3aa: CSASKGTLNEKLFF

abundance: once
j_gene: TRBJ2-7
d_gene: .
v_gene: TRBV9
CDR3nt: TGTGCCAGCAGCGTAGGTTTGTACTCCTACGAGCAGTACTTC
CDR3aa: CASSVGLYSYEQYF

abundance: .
j_gene: TRBJ1-6
d_gene: .
v_gene: TRBV7-2
CDR3nt: TGTGCCAGCAGCTTAGTAGGGGGGCAGGGATCGGGTTCACCCCTCCACTTT
CDR3aa: CASSLVGGQGSGSPLHF

abundance: .
j_gene: TRBJ1-1
d_gene: .
v_gene: TRBV7-2
CDR3nt: TGTGCCAGCAGCTTAGCGCGGGTGAGGGGGAGCACTGAAGCTTTCTTT
CDR3aa: CASSLARVRGSTEAFF

abundance: .
j_gene: TRBJ2-6
d_gene: .
v_gene: TRBV2
CDR3nt: TGTGCCAGCAGTGAGGGTGCTGGGGCCAACGTCCTGACTTTC
CDR3aa: CASSEGAGANVLTF

abundance: once
j_gene: TRBJ1-1
d_gene: .
v_gene: TRBV6-6
CDR3nt: TGTGCCAGCAGCGGACACATGGGGGTTGAAGCTTTCTTT
CDR3aa: CASSGHMGVEAFF

abundance: .
j_gene: TRBJ2-2
d_gene: .
v_gene: TRBV19
CDR3nt: TGTGCCAGTAGCCTAGCTCTCACCGGGGAGCTGTTTTTT
CDR3aa: CASSLALTGELFF

abundance: once
j_gene: TRBJ2-5
d_gene: .
v_gene: TRBV3-1/TRBV3-2
CDR3nt: TGTGCCAGCAGCCCATGGGACATACAAGAGACCCAGTACTTC
CDR3aa: CASSPWDIQETQYF

abundance: .
j_gene: TRBJ1-2
d_gene: TRBD1
v_gene: TRBV18
CDR3nt: TGTGCCAGCTCACAAGGACAGGGTACCTATGGCTACACCTTC
CDR3aa: CASSQGQGTYGYTF

abundance: .
j_gene: TRBJ1-3
d_gene: TRBD1
v_gene: TRBV28
CDR3nt: TGTGCCAGCAGTTCCGTCCCGGGACAGGGAAACACCATATATTTT
CDR3aa: CASSSVPGQGNTIYF

abundance: .
j_gene: TRBJ2-2
d_gene: TRBD2
v_gene: TRBV11-3
CDR3nt: TGTGCCAGCAGCTTAGATTCGCGCCTAGCGGGGCAGACCGGGGAGCTGTTTTTT
CDR3aa: CASSLDSRLAGQTGELFF

abundance: .
j_gene: TRBJ1-1
d_gene: .
v_gene: TRBV5-5
CDR3nt: TGTGCCAGTTTAGGGGACCCGGGGCGAGATTTCACTGAAGCTTTCTTT
CDR3aa: CASLGDPGRDFTEAFF

abundance: once
j_gene: TRBJ2-7
d_gene: TRBD1
v_gene: TRBV18
CDR3nt: TGTGCCAGCTCACCACACCTGACAGGGGACTACGAGCAGTACTTC
CDR3aa: CASSPHLTGDYEQYF

abundance: .
j_gene: TRBJ1-5
d_gene: .
v_gene: TRBV28
CDR3nt: TGTGCCAGCAGTTTGTTGAGCCAGCCCCAGCATTTT
CDR3aa: CASSLLSQPQHF

abundance: few
j_gene: TRBJ2-2
d_gene: .
v_gene: TRBV27
CDR3nt: TGTGCCAGCAGTTTCTTGGTCAGGGGAATAGGCGGGGAGCTGTTTTTT
CDR3aa: CASSFLVRGIGGELFF

abundance: .
j_gene: TRBJ2-1
d_gene: TRBD2
v_gene: TRBV28
CDR3nt: TGTGCCAGCAGTTTATCAGCGGGAGGGTTAGGGGACAATGAGCAGTTCTTC
CDR3aa: CASSLSAGGLGDNEQFF

abundance: .
j_gene: TRBJ1-2
d_gene: .
v_gene: TRBV29-1
CDR3nt: TGCAGCGCCCTTGCAGGGGATAACTATGGCTACACCTTC
CDR3aa: CSALAGDNYGYTF